This TCR beta chain is from a study of blood T cells in healthy people across ages. Trimming stripped 7 bases from V and 4 bases from J, with 16 bases between. Germline assignment: CDR1 MNHNY and CDR2 SVGAGI (reference sequence). CDR3 size: 14 residues. Each donor's blood draw was around 9.1 milliliters of peripheral blood. Samples each had at least 6 micrograms of total RNA extracted. Notes on the study in general: Because donor CMV status was unknown, expanded clonotype changes were possibly confounded. Among long-lived donors, naive CD4+ cells were more numerous and diversity higher than in aged donors.

The sample holds a few counts of this clonotype. The target antigen is unknown. With a J-beta primer mix and a sample-barcoded 5' primer, a second PCR ran roughly 6 to 11 cycles. TCRdb ran MiXCR on the 5' RACE reads and lists one entry per CDR3 protein. The data hold about 760,000 distinct CDR3 sequences, with roughly three fifths observed a single time. The chain is built from TRBV6-6 and TRBJ1-2, with unresolved D. Sequencing used blood. The sequence was obtained from a man in his forties or fifties in good health. CDR3 DNA sequence: TGTGCCAGCATTCAACCGGGAGAGGGCTATGGCTACACCTTC. Translating it yields CASIQPGEGYGYTF.